This T cell receptor (beta chain) was observed in a study of tumor-infiltrating lymphocytes in primary liver carcinoma. About the study: Subjects presented with primary liver carcinoma managed by surgical resection. With diameters of roughly 4 to 10 cm, tumors were stage T1-T3 N0M0. Overall study results and limits: Researchers did not compare CD4+ and CD8+ repertoires, as samples were bulk unsorted. Between tumor regions, pairs overlapped more than tumor-adjacent and tumor-blood pairs did.

A primer matching the constant region was used to make TCR beta cDNA from approximately 0.45 ug of total RNA. Investigators got TCR beta libraries out of three nested multiplex PCR rounds, done with slightly modified ARM-PCR. Use of TRBV1-TRBV30 forward primers with a C-beta reverse primer characterized the first two PCR rounds, which lasted about 10 cycles each. TCRdb passed the multiplex PCR reads through MiXCR, listing each CDR3 protein once. The sample contains over 250,000 distinct CDR3 sequences, about 50% of which appear only once. Researchers drew blood RNA from unsorted whole blood and extracted germline DNA as well. This clonotype was picked up a small number of times. The antigen is not known. Germline V gives CDR1 SGHDN, CDR2 FVKESK. The CDR3 is made up of 17 amino acids. Trimming removed 4 bases from V and 0 bases from J, with 16 bases in between.

The clonotype was recovered from a woman in her 30s with primary liver carcinoma and hepatitis B virus infection. The genes are TRBV14 and TRBJ2-1; either TRBD1 or TRBD2 may supply D (6 bases each). Sequencing was carried out using peripheral blood. The CDR3 DNA follows: TGTGCCAGCAGCCTTGGAGGGGGGAGGCGCTCCTACAATGAGCAGTTCTTC. It yields the protein CASSLGGGRRSYNEQFF.